This T cell receptor beta chain was recovered during a study of blood T cell repertoires in COVID-19. About the research overall: Samples representing acute and convalescent COVID-19 were sourced from the United States, Italy and Spain.

Only in-frame clones appear in the TCRdb table, and some are missing; sequencing was by immunoSEQ multiplex PCR. This table has 60,000 to 100,000 clones, about 87% appearing once. The CDR3 is made up of 12 amino acids. The V segment lost 11 bases and the J segment 3 bases; nucleotides outside the gene matches: 6. Germline V CDR1 and CDR2: WSHSY, SAAADI. The receptor was derived from a man in his fifties or sixties with active COVID-19. Sequencing was performed on peripheral blood. V usage is TRBV10-2 and J usage is TRBJ2-7, with TRBD1 identical over 8 bases. The CDR3 protein is CACRDRYYEQYF. The CDR3 DNA reads as TGCGCCTGCCGGGACAGGTACTACGAGCAGTACTTC.